The sequence of this T cell receptor beta chain was determined in a study of CXCR3-negative and CXCR3-positive naive CD8 T cells. The study made its TRB cDNA libraries by 5' RACE, adding UMI labels. TCRdb re-called the 5' RACE reads and gives one entry per CDR3 protein, without DNA. The sample table includes roughly 45,000 distinct CDR3 sequences. This CDR3 is built from 14 residues. Germline V gives CDR1 DFQATT, CDR2 SNEGSKA (reference sequence). This receptor was obtained from a human donor in good health. Some clones in this sample may be carry-over from other donors' samples. The specimen was naive CXCR3- CD8+ T cells from blood. Subset noted: CD45RO-CCR7+CD27+CD95- naive CD8+ T cells lacking CXCR3 (TNR3-). V is TRBV20-1 and J is TRBJ2-1. This chain's CDR3 is CSAEDQTSYNEQFF.